What follows are 16 T cell receptor beta chains derived from one specimen sequenced in a study of control samples from healthy donors and cancer patients. Using immunoSEQ multiplex PCR, the repertoire was profiled, and TCRdb retains in-frame clones only, with some absent. The sample has some 130,000 clones, around 93% seen once. The sample consisted of PBMCs. The receptors were sampled from a man aged 45-60 years with head and neck cancer.

The chain employs TRBV27 and TRBJ2-3; perhaps TRBD1 as D (6 bases). This CDR3 spans 17 amino acids. Between the trimmed V and J ends, which lost 3 bases and 7 bases, there was a span of 23 bases. CDR1 is MNHEY, CDR2 SMNVEV, per germline (reference sequence). Here the CDR3 DNA reads TGTGCCAGCAGTTTCAGATTTAAGGGGGTGGTGAGATATACGCAGTATTTT. It yields the protein CASSFRFKGVVRYTQYF.

The rearrangement links TRBV18 to TRBJ1-2; no clear D. Trimming took 2 bases from V and 4 from J, leaving 11 bases between them. The CDR3 length is 14 residues. CDR1 and CDR2 (germline): KGHSH, LQKENI. CDR3 amino acids: CASSPSNLGYGYTF. The CDR3 DNA is TGTGCCAGCTCACCATCGAACCTGGGCTATGGCTACACCTTC.

The V gene is TRBV28, the J gene TRBJ1-4, with D perhaps TRBD1 (6 bases). The ends were cut back, 3 bases at V and 5 bases at J, with 22 bases in the middle. Germline values: CDR1 MDHEN, CDR2 SYDVKM. The CDR3 extends over 18 amino acids. DNA for the CDR3: TGTGCCAGCAGTTTCGACTATCCGGTCGGACAGTTAAATGAAAAACTGTTTTTT. Translating gives CASSFDYPVGQLNEKLFF.

This clone was observed a single time. V usage is TRBV29-1 and J usage is TRBJ1-5, with 8 positions matching TRBD1. CDR3 length equals 14 residues. V was pared by 7 bases and J by 2 bases, with 7 bases of the junction left unmatched. Germline-derived CDR1 and CDR2 are SQVTM and ANQGSEA. The CDR3, as DNA: TGCAGCGCATTAGGACAGGGTGGCAATCAGCCCCAGCATTTT. Encoded protein: CSALGQGGNQPQHF.

The chain couples TRBV28 to TRBJ2-7; D gene uncertain. The CDR3 sequence is 12 residues long. Germline V gene sequence: CDR1 MDHEN, CDR2 SYDVKM. V lost 6 bases and J 3 bases, leaving 9 bases between the germline ends. The DNA of the CDR3 is TGTGCCAGCAGCTATCAAGGCTACGAGCAGTACTTC. This gives the protein CASSYQGYEQYF.

The rearrangement uses TRBV2 and TRBJ1-1; 7 bases align to TRBD1. The CDR3 contains 14 residues. The germline gives CDR1 SNHLY, CDR2 FYNNEI. With V trimmed by 7 bases and J by 2 bases, 7 bases remained unmatched. The CDR3 DNA follows: TGTGCCAGCACCCAGAGACAGGGAAACACTGAAGCTTTCTTT. It specifies CASTQRQGNTEAFF.

This clone has just one count. The V call is TRBV19, the J call TRBJ2-4; tentatively, D is TRBD1 (6 bases). Germline CDR1 reads LNHDA; CDR2 reads SQIVND (reference sequence). This CDR3 is built from 14 residues. V was cut by 5 bases and J by 7 bases, with 15 bases left in between. The CDR3 region is CASSPTGGWNIQYF. CDR3 DNA sequence: TGTGCCAGTAGTCCGACAGGAGGCTGGAACATTCAGTACTTC.

This chain joins TRBV7-9 and TRBJ1-2, with TRBD1 as a possible D gene (5 bases). CDR3 size: 14 residues. CDR1 and CDR2 (germline): SEHNR, FQNEAQ (reference sequence). V was shortened by 1 base and J by 4 bases, with 10 bases between the two germline ends. The CDR3 DNA is TGTGCCAGCAGCTTAGAGGGCAGGGCCTATGGCTACACCTTC. Translating it yields CASSLEGRAYGYTF. The full variable domain, completed using reference TRBV7-9 and TRBJ1-2, is DTGVSQNPRHKITKRGQNVTFRCDPISEHNRLYWYRQTLGQGPEFLTYFQNEAQLEKSRLLSDRFSAERPKGSFSTLEIQRTEQGDSAMYLCASSLEGRAYGYTFGSGTRLTVV.

V usage is TRBV7-3 and J usage is TRBJ2-1; D gene unclear. Germline lookup yields CDR1 SGHTA and CDR2 FQGTGA. Trimming pared 5 bases from V and 2 bases from J, leaving 16 bases between. This CDR3 is built from 16 residues. The CDR3 coding sequence is TGTGCCAGCAGCCTATCGGGTCAGAGAACCTACAATGAGCAGTTCTTC. Amino acid sequence: CASSLSGQRTYNEQFF.

The chain combines TRBV7-9 with TRBJ1-4; the D is unclear. The V gene lost 1 base and the J gene lost 5 bases, with 11 bases spanning the gap. CDR1 is SEHNR and CDR2 is FQNEAQ in the germline V gene (reference sequence). The CDR3 contains 15 residues. DNA for the CDR3: TGTGCCAGCAGCTTAGGAAGCAGCCCCAATGAAAAACTGTTTTTT. It encodes CASSLGSSPNEKLFF.

The rearrangement uses TRBV7-2 and TRBJ2-1; D remains ambiguous. Germline V gene data show CDR1 as SGHTA and CDR2 as FQGNSA. The CDR3 is made up of 11 amino acids. The V end was cut by 1 base, the J end by 16 bases, with 11 bases between. The CDR3 sequence is CASSLDKGPFF. Here the CDR3 DNA reads TGTGCCAGCAGCTTAGACAAGGGCCCCTTCTTC.

V gene TRBV19 combines with J gene TRBJ1-1; possibly TRBD1 for D (6 bases). Germline loops: CDR1 LNHDA, CDR2 SQIVND (reference sequence). V lost 5 bases to trimming and J lost 6 bases, with 16 bases between them. The CDR3 totals 14 residues. CDR3 DNA sequence: TGTGCCAGTAGTGATGAACAGGGAAGTGCTGAAGCTTTCTTT. This codes for CASSDEQGSAEAFF.

This chain connects TRBV6-4 to TRBJ2-3, with no clear D. This CDR3 comprises 20 residues. V lost 7 bases, J lost 0 bases, and 29 bases lay in between. The V gene's germline CDR1 is MRHNA and CDR2 SNTAGT. As DNA, the CDR3 is TGTGCCAGCATCAGAGACACCCTTCGGGTGCAGGCTCCTAGCACAGATACGCAGTATTTT. As protein: CASIRDTLRVQAPSTDTQYF.

This clone is a singleton in its sample. The gene calls are TRBV18 and TRBJ1-1, with D hard to call. Germline values: CDR1 KGHSH, CDR2 LQKENI. V gave up 6 bases and J gave up 5 bases, with 19 bases separating them. This CDR3 is 15 amino acids long. The CDR3 is CASSDPGLRGTEAFF. The CDR3 region has the DNA TGTGCCAGCTCGGACCCCGGGCTTCGGGGAACTGAAGCTTTCTTT. The whole variable domain, remainder taken from reference TRBV18 and TRBJ1-1, is NAGVMQNPRHLVRRRGQEARLRCSPMKGHSHVYWYRQLPEEGLKFMVYLQKENIIDESGMPKERFSAEFPKEGPSILRIQQVVRGDSAAYFCASSDPGLRGTEAFFGQGTRLTVV.

The chain uses TRBV7-5 and TRBJ1-6; TRBD1, as called in the table, went unchecked against the DNA. TRBV7-5 is annotated as a pseudogene. CDR3 length equals 15 residues. The CDR3 DNA follows: TGTGTCAGAAGCTTAGGGGGCGAGCACAATTCACCCCTCCACTTT. Translation: CVRSLGGEHNSPLHF.

The J gene is TRBJ1-2, the V gene TRBV7-2; the match to TRBD1 covers 7 bases. Germline CDR1 and CDR2: SGHTA and FQGNSA. The trim removed 0 bases at V and 4 bases at J, leaving 5 bases unmatched. The CDR3 totals 15 residues. The CDR3 loop reads CASSLAGRGAYGYTF. The CDR3 region has the DNA TGTGCCAGCAGCTTAGCGGGCAGGGGGGCCTATGGCTACACCTTC. Combining the CDR3 with reference TRBV7-2 and TRBJ1-2 gives the whole variable domain GAGVSQSPSNKVTEKGKDVELRCDPISGHTALYWYRQSLGQGLEFLIYFQGNSAPDKSGLPSDRFSAERTGGSVSTLTIQRTQQEDSAVYLCASSLAGRGAYGYTFGSGTRLTVV.